These 9 T cell receptor beta chains came from one sample sequenced in a study of blood T cell repertoires in COVID-19 (dated by TCRdb to about 2020). Library prep was done by the immunoSEQ multiplex PCR assay. In its TCRdb copy, this immuneACCESS table keeps in-frame sequences only and misses some clones. Where compared with another copy, unresolved V genes explain less than half of these, and the others have no known cause. The table for this sample lists about 270,000 clones; roughly 90% of them were counted only once. The ten largest clones capture 2.5% to 3% of the sample. The specimen sequenced was PBMCs or T cells enriched from blood (not recorded which). These receptors all stem from a woman in her fifties or sixties who had recovered from COVID-19.

This sequence joins TRBV4-3 and TRBJ1-3, with TRBD1 matching 7 bases. Losses at the gene ends were 3 bases for V and 4 bases for J; bases not matched to a gene: 0. Germline CDR1 and CDR2: LGHNA and YSLEER. This CDR3 contains 13 residues. The CDR3 region is CASSQDRGNTIYF. Here the CDR3 DNA reads TGCGCCAGCAGCCAGGACAGGGGAAACACCATATATTTT.

The J gene is TRBJ1-5, the V gene TRBV18; 7 bases agree with TRBD1. Trimming at V came to 10 bases and at J to 3 bases, leaving 12 bases not matched to a gene. In germline, CDR1 is KGHSH, CDR2 LQKENI. The CDR3 is 15 residues long. The CDR3 is CATKDRALDNQPQHF. The DNA for the CDR3 is TGTGCCACCAAAGACAGGGCTCTAGACAATCAGCCCCAGCATTTT. Full variable domain (remainder filled in from reference TRBV18 and TRBJ1-5): NAGVMQNPRHLVRRRGQEARLRCSPMKGHSHVYWYRQLPEEGLKFMVYLQKENIIDESGMPKERFSAEFPKEGPSILRIQQVVRGDSAAYFCATKDRALDNQPQHFGDGTRLSIL.

This clone appeared once. The CDR3, as DNA: TGTGCCTGGAAGTTAAGGGGGTCCTACGAGCAGTACTTC. Amino acid sequence: CAWKLRGSYEQYF. The chain couples TRBV30 to TRBJ2-7, with D perhaps matching TRBD1 (6 bases). Between the trimmed V and J ends, which lost 4 bases and 1 base, there was a span of 11 bases. The V gene's germline CDR1 is GTSNPN and CDR2 SVGIG (reference sequence). CDR3 length equals 13 residues. The full variable domain, its missing parts supplied by reference TRBV30 and TRBJ2-7, is SQTIHQWPATLVQPVGSPLSLECTVEGTSNPNLYWYRQAAGRGLQLLFYSVGIGQISSEVPQNLSASRPQDRQFILSSKKLLLSDSGFYLCAWKLRGSYEQYFGPGTRLTVT.

The chain couples TRBV6-5 to TRBJ1-2, with D perhaps matching TRBD1 (6 bases). V gave up 6 bases and J gave up 3 bases, with 14 bases separating them. This CDR3 is built from 14 residues. Germline assignment: CDR1 MNHEY and CDR2 SVGAGI. The DNA for the CDR3 is TGTGCCAGCAGGACATCGGACAGCTACTATGGCTACACCTTC. Encoded protein: CASRTSDSYYGYTF.

The chain combines TRBV7-6 with TRBJ2-3; TRBD2 matches at 16 bases. The CDR3 is 17 amino acids. The germline V gene has CDR1 SGHVS and CDR2 FNYEAQ. The junction had 10 bases not matched to a gene; V was cut back by 7 bases and J by 6 bases. The CDR3, as DNA: TGTGCCAGCACCGATGGGCCGGGACTAGCGGGAGGGGATACGCAGTATTTT. This codes for CASTDGPGLAGGDTQYF.

This clone was seen once. CDR3 sequence reads: CASSLGGAWNTEAFF. CDR3 DNA: TGTGCCAGCAGTTTAGGTGGGGCCTGGAACACTGAAGCTTTCTTT. The chain uses TRBV28 and TRBJ1-1; the D gene is possibly TRBD1 (5 bases). Between the trimmed V and J ends, which lost 2 bases and 1 base, there was a span of 11 bases. CDR3 length: 15 residues. Germline CDR1 and CDR2: MDHEN and SYDVKM.

This sequence joins TRBV28 and TRBJ2-6; 7 bases map to TRBD1. Germline CDR1 MDHEN, CDR2 SYDVKM. This CDR3 spans 18 amino acids. The junction had 13 bases not matched to a gene; V was cut back by 7 bases and J by 1 base. The CDR3 DNA reads as TGTGCCAGCACACTTGGGAAGACCAGGGGGTCTGGGGCCAACGTCCTGACTTTC. Amino acids: CASTLGKTRGSGANVLTF.

CDR3 bases: TGTGCCAGCAGCGTACGGAGTCGCAGCACAGATACGCAGTATTTT. Its translation: CASSVRSRSTDTQYF. The genes are TRBV9 and TRBJ2-3; D ambiguous. Germline CDR1 SGDLS, CDR2 YYNGEE. The CDR3 sequence is 15 residues long. Trimming cost V 1 base and J 0 bases, with 9 bases left between them.

The rearrangement joins TRBV28 to TRBJ1-1, with 8 positions matching TRBD1. The CDR3 runs to 14 residues. Germline-derived CDR1 and CDR2 are MDHEN and SYDVKM. The trim removed 7 bases at V and 4 bases at J, leaving 8 bases unmatched. CDR3 in amino acids: CASTRTGSSTEAFF. The CDR3 coding sequence is TGTGCCAGCACTAGGACAGGGTCGAGCACTGAAGCTTTCTTT.